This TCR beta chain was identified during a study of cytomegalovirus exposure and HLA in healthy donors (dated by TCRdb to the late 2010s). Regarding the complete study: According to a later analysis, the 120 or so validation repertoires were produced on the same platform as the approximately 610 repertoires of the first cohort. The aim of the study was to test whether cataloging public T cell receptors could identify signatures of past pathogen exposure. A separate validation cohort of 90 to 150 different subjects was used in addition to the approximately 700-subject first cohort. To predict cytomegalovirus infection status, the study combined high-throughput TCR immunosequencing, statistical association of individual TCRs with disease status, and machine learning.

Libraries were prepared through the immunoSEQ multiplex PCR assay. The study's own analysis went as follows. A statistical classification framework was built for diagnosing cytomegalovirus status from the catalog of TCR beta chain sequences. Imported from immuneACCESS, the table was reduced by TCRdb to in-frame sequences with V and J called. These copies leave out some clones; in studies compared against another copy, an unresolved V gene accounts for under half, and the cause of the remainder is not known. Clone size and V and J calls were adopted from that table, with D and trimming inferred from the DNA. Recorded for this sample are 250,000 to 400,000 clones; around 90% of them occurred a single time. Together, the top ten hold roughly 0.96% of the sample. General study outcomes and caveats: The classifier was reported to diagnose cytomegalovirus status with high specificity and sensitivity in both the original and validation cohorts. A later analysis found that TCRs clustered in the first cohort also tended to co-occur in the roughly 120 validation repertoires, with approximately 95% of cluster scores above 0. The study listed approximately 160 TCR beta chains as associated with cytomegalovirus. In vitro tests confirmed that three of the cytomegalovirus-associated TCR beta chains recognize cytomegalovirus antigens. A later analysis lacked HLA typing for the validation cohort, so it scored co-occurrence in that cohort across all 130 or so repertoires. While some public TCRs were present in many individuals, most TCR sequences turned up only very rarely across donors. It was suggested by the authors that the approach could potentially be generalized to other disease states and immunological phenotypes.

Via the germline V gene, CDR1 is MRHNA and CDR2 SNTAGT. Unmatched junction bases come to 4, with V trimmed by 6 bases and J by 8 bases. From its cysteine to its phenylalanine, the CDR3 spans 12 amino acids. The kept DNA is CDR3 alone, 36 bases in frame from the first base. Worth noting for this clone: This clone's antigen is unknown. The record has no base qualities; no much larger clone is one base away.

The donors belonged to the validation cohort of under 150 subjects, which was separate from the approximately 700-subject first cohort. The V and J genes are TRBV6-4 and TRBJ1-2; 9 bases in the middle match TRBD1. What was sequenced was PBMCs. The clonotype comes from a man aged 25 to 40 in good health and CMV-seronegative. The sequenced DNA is TGTGCCAGCAGCGACAGGGGGGGCGGCTACACCTTC. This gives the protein CASSDRGGGYTF.